Below, one T cell receptor beta chain is given with its context. Distinct nucleotide sequences in the sample also encode this CDR3. The data derive from a study of CD8+ T cells in alopecia areata. Across the whole study: Treated patients were given oral tofacitinib, which was dosed at 5 to 10 mg twice daily.

Sequencing templates came from extracted RNA that was reverse transcribed into cDNA. TCRdb's table, derived via immunoSEQ multiplex PCR, lists solely in-frame clones and lacks some. The data hold about 130,000 clones, with about 60% observed a single time. Peripheral blood and lesional scalp punch biopsies were taken from alopecia areata patients. Starting from PBMCs, sorting isolated CD4+ and CD8+ T cells. The sequence came from a human donor with alopecia areata. The sequencing used CD4+ T cells sorted from blood, collected at week 0.

The CDR3 here is CASSPRTGELFF. CDR3 DNA sequence: TGTGCCAGCTCACCGCGAACCGGGGAGCTGTTTTTT. The rearrangement joins TRBV18 to TRBJ2-2; D is undetermined. Germline CDR1 KGHSH, CDR2 LQKENI. The CDR3 has 12 residues. V lost 3 bases and J 5 bases, leaving 4 bases between the germline ends. Looking up the rest from reference TRBV18 and TRBJ2-2 gives the full variable domain: NAGVMQNPRHLVRRRGQEARLRCSPMKGHSHVYWYRQLPEEGLKFMVYLQKENIIDESGMPKERFSAEFPKEGPSILRIQQVVRGDSAAYFCASSPRTGELFFGEGSRLTVL.